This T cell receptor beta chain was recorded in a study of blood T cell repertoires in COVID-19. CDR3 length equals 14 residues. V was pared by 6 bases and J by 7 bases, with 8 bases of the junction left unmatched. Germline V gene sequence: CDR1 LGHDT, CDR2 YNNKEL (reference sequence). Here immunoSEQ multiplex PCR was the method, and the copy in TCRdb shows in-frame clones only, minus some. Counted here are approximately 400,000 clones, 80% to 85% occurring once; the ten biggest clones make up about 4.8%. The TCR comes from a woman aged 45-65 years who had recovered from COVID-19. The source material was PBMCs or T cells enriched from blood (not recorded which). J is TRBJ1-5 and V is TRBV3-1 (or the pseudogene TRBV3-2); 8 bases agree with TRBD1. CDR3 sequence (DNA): TGTGCCAGCAGGCGGACAGGGCTTGGGCAGCCCCAGCATTTT. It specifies CASRRTGLGQPQHF.